Each of the 14 T cell receptor beta chains below was sequenced from the same sample in a study of blood T cell repertoires in COVID-19 (dated by TCRdb to about 2020). The library came from the immunoSEQ multiplex PCR assay. Here the immuneACCESS table is served through TCRdb, limited to in-frame sequences with V and J called. Missing clones are a known gap in these copies; in checked studies unresolved V genes cover under half, and the rest lacks a known reason. Across this sample there are about 90,000 clones, with approximately 80% seen only once. The ten largest clones take up about 10% of the sample. Sequenced material: peripheral blood. All receptors come from a woman in her seventies with active or convalescent COVID-19.

The genes are TRBV7-2 and TRBJ2-2, with TRBD2 identical over 13 bases. The CDR3 sequence is 15 residues long. Germline CDR1 is SGHTA and CDR2 is FQGNSA. The V segment lost 5 bases and the J segment 5 bases; nucleotides outside the gene matches: 2. The CDR3 here is CASSQGLAGTGELFF. CDR3 DNA: TGTGCCAGCAGCCAGGGACTAGCGGGGACCGGGGAGCTGTTTTTT.

CDR3 in DNA: TGTGCCAGCAGTTCCTCGACTTACACTGAAGCTTTCTTT. The encoded protein is CASSSSTYTEAFF. V gene TRBV28 combines with J gene TRBJ1-1; unclear D gene. The CDR3 covers 13 residues. From germline, CDR1 is MDHEN and CDR2 SYDVKM. The V end lost 4 bases, the J end lost 3 bases, and 9 bases lay between the germline ends.

V and J are TRBV7-2 and TRBJ2-3, with TRBD2 identical over 8 bases. V shed 1 base and J 1 base; nucleotides not matched to a gene: 4. This CDR3 region has 16 residues. Germline V gene data show CDR1 as SGHTA and CDR2 as FQGNSA. CDR3 sequence reads: CASSLGGSGGTDTQYF. For the CDR3, the DNA is TGTGCCAGCAGCTTAGGGGGTAGCGGGGGCACAGATACGCAGTATTTT.

V is TRBV6-5 and J is TRBJ2-1; tentative D call: TRBD2 (7 bases). This CDR3 contains 14 residues. V was trimmed by 6 bases and J by 9 bases, leaving 18 bases between them. The germline CDR1 and CDR2 sequences are MNHEY and SVGAGI. The CDR3 sequence: CASRGPGGVGEQFF. As DNA, the CDR3 is TGTGCCAGCAGAGGGCCGGGGGGCGTGGGTGAGCAGTTCTTC.

The chain employs TRBV18 and TRBJ1-2, with D possibly being TRBD1 (6 bases). The CDR3 extends over 15 amino acids. V lost 3 bases and J 4 bases, leaving 15 bases between the germline ends. The germline CDR1 and CDR2 sequences are KGHSH and LQKENI. CDR3: CASSPTTGSTYGYTF. As DNA, the CDR3 is TGTGCCAGCTCACCCACCACAGGGAGTACCTATGGCTACACCTTC. Together with reference TRBV18 and TRBJ1-2, the CDR3 gives the full variable domain: NAGVMQNPRHLVRRRGQEARLRCSPMKGHSHVYWYRQLPEEGLKFMVYLQKENIIDESGMPKERFSAEFPKEGPSILRIQQVVRGDSAAYFCASSPTTGSTYGYTFGSGTRLTVV.

This clone appeared a single time. This rearrangement joins TRBV5-6 to TRBJ1-1; possibly TRBD1 for D (5 bases). There are 14 residues in the CDR3. The V gene's germline CDR1 is SGHDT and CDR2 YYEEEE. V gave up 0 bases and J gave up 0 bases, with 6 bases separating them. The CDR3 sequence: CASSLGGLNTEAFF. CDR3 in DNA: TGTGCCAGCAGCTTGGGGGGCTTGAACACTGAAGCTTTCTTT.

V gene TRBV18 combines with J gene TRBJ1-3; D gene unclear. Per germline, CDR1 KGHSH and CDR2 LQKENI. V was trimmed by 0 bases and J by 7 bases, leaving 10 bases between them. The CDR3 is made up of 14 amino acids. CDR3 sequence (DNA): TGTGCCAGCTCACCACCGGTGTCCCGGAACACCATATATTTT. It translates to CASSPPVSRNTIYF.

This clone was counted once. The rearrangement joins TRBV11-2 to TRBJ2-7; TRBD1 is a possible D gene (5 bases). The CDR3 is made up of 15 amino acids. The germline gives CDR1 SGHAT, CDR2 FQNNGV. The V gene lost 0 bases and the J gene lost 3 bases, with 12 bases spanning the gap. In DNA form, the CDR3 reads TGTGCCAGCAGCTTAGATAGCACAGGCCTCTACGAGCAGTACTTC. The encoded protein is CASSLDSTGLYEQYF.

V is TRBV5-1 and J is TRBJ2-7, with 10 bases aligning to TRBD1. The V segment lost 4 bases and the J segment 4 bases; nucleotides outside the gene matches: 5. CDR3 length: 14 residues. Per the germline V gene, CDR1 is SGHRS and CDR2 is YFSETQ. CDR3 residues: CASSAGDRGYEQYF. DNA of the CDR3: TGCGCCAGCAGCGCAGGGGACAGGGGTTACGAGCAGTACTTC.

This chain links TRBV27 with TRBJ2-1, with 10 bases fitting TRBD2. The CDR3 has 16 amino acids. The J segment lost 7 bases and the V segment lost 4 bases, leaving 10 bases of the junction unmatched. CDR1 MNHEY and CDR2 SMNVEV come from the germline V gene (reference sequence). CDR3 region: CASSSTAGGRRNEQFF. DNA for the CDR3: TGTGCCAGCAGTTCTACAGCGGGGGGGCGACGAAATGAGCAGTTCTTC.

The V call is TRBV11-2, the J call TRBJ1-1; D might be TRBD1 (5 bases). V lost 1 base, J lost 4 bases, and 16 bases lay in between. The germline gives CDR1 SGHAT, CDR2 FQNNGV. The CDR3 is 16 residues long. DNA of the CDR3: TGTGCCAGCAGCTTAGTAGGGGCGGGAACTAGCACTGAAGCTTTCTTT. This translates into CASSLVGAGTSTEAFF.

The gene calls are TRBV5-1 and TRBJ2-3; TRBD2 matches 12 bases. Per germline, CDR1 SGHRS and CDR2 YFSETQ. The V segment lost 4 bases and the J segment 4 bases; nucleotides outside the gene matches: 7. The CDR3 is made up of 16 amino acids. For the CDR3, the DNA is TGCGCCAGCAGCGTACCTCCTAGCGGGGGGGCAGATACGCAGTATTTT. Translating gives CASSVPPSGGADTQYF.

V usage is TRBV7-9 and J usage is TRBJ1-5; 7 bases agree with TRBD1. Germline trimming cut 1 base from V and 2 bases from J; bases unmatched to any gene: 11. The length of the CDR3 is 18 residues. Germline loops: CDR1 SEHNR, CDR2 FQNEAQ (reference sequence). This chain's CDR3 is CASSLEWTGPPRNQPQHF. The CDR3 nucleotides are TGTGCCAGCAGCTTAGAGTGGACAGGCCCGCCTCGCAATCAGCCCCAGCATTTT.

This clone was seen once. The chain links TRBV18 to TRBJ1-2, with TRBD1 identical over 7 bases. Germline V gene sequence: CDR1 KGHSH, CDR2 LQKENI. V was pared by 3 bases and J by 1 base, with 2 bases of the junction left unmatched. CDR3 length: 14 amino acids. The CDR3 DNA follows: TGTGCCAGCTCACCTGGGACAGATAACTATGGCTACACCTTC. It translates to CASSPGTDNYGYTF.